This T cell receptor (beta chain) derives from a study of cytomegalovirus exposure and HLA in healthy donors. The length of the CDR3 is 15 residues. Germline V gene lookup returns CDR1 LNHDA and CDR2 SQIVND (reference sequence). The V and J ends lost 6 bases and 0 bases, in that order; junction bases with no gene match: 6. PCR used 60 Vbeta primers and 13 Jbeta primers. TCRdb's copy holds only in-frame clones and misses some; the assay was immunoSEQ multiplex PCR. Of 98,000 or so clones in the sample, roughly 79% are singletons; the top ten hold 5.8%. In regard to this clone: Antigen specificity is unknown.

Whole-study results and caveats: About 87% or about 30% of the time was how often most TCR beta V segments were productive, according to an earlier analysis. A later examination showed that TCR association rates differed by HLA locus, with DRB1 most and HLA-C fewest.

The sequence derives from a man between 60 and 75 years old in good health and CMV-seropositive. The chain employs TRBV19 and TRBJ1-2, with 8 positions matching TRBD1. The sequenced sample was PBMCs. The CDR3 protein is CASRHTGGTNYGYTF. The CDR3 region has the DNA TGTGCCAGTAGACATACAGGGGGGACTAACTATGGCTACACCTTC.